Below are 29 T cell receptor beta chains sequenced from a single sample in a study of post-analysis software for immune sequencing data. These TCRs are of unknown antigen specificity. Regarding the study as a whole: The study found TRBV5-6, TRBV5-1 and TRBV20-1 among five TRBV segments more frequent in patients than controls.

Researchers reported that TCR beta cDNA libraries carried unique molecular identifiers. Each CDR3 protein gets one entry after TCRdb re-called the PCR reads with MiXCR. The sample includes about 460,000 distinct CDR3 sequences, over 35% of them seen just once. The specimen sequenced was blood. These receptor sequences come from a girl aged 5 to 17 with multiple sclerosis.

The chain has TRBV3-1 and TRBJ1-6; 9 bases align to TRBD1. This CDR3 is built from 17 residues. Per the germline V gene, CDR1 is LGHDT and CDR2 is YNNKEL (reference sequence). J lost 9 bases, V lost 2 bases, and 11 bases had no gene match. The CDR3 sequence is CASSQSWVDRGSSPLHF. The CDR3 DNA reads as TGTGCCAGCAGCCAAAGTTGGGTGGACAGGGGTAGTTCACCCCTCCACTTT.

This clonotype appeared a few times. The chain joins TRBV15 to TRBJ2-3; no definite D call. Trimming took 3 bases from V and 0 from J, leaving 7 bases between them. This CDR3 contains 14 residues. The germline gives CDR1 LNHNV, CDR2 YYDKDF (reference sequence). This chain's CDR3 is CATSSEASTDTQYF. CDR3 bases: TGTGCCACCAGCAGTGAAGCTAGCACAGATACGCAGTATTTT.

Turning to this clonotype: Germline is not matched at one junction end, which may reflect a read error. This chain uses TRBV20-1 with TRBJ2-3; 7 nucleotides match TRBD2. Germline values: CDR1 DFQATT, CDR2 SNEGSKA (reference sequence). This CDR3 contains 15 residues. The CDR3 reads CSASAAGKSTDTQYF. CDR3 sequence (DNA): TGTAGTGCTAGCGCAGCGGGAAAAAGCACAGATACGCAGTATTTT.

The chain uses TRBV7-6 and TRBJ2-7; 8 bases map to TRBD2. With 1 base clipped from V and 1 base from J, the junction kept 3 bases outside the gene matches. Germline V CDR1 and CDR2: SGHVS, FNYEAQ. The CDR3 has 15 residues. Here the CDR3 reads CASSLVTSGSYEQYF. In DNA, the CDR3 is TGTGCCAGCAGCTTAGTTACTAGCGGTTCCTACGAGCAGTACTTC.

This sequence joins TRBV12-3 or TRBV12-4 and TRBJ2-1, with TRBD2 identical over 9 bases. J lost 8 bases, V lost 7 bases, and 12 bases had no gene match. CDR3 length equals 15 residues. CDR3 in DNA: TGTGCCAGCACCCGGGGTAGCGGGAGCTATGATGAGCAGTTCTTC. Translation: CASTRGSGSYDEQFF.

This clonotype has just a few counts. The genes are TRBV27 and TRBJ2-7; 7 bases map to TRBD2. This CDR3 is built from 13 residues. V trimming: 4 bases; J trimming: 2 bases; junction bases outside the gene matches: 2. Germline CDR1 MNHEY, CDR2 SMNVEV (reference sequence). CDR3 coding DNA: TGTGCCAGCAGTTATGCGGGAGCCTACGAGCAGTACTTC. It codes for CASSYAGAYEQYF.

The rearrangement joins TRBV24-1 to TRBJ2-1; possibly TRBD1 for D (6 bases). Trimming cost V 5 bases and J 3 bases, with 13 bases left between them. The CDR3 loop spans 15 amino acids. Germline loops: CDR1 KGHDR, CDR2 SFDVKD. The CDR3 is CATSVGATYYNEQFF. The CDR3, as DNA: TGTGCCACCAGTGTGGGGGCTACCTACTACAATGAGCAGTTCTTC.

The chain has TRBV6-1 and TRBJ2-3; weak D call: TRBD2 (5 bases). The CDR3 is 13 residues long. Germline assignment: CDR1 MNHNS and CDR2 SASEGT. Trimming pared 7 bases from V and 1 base from J, leaving 9 bases between. The CDR3 spells CASIPRGTDTQYF. The DNA for the CDR3 is TGTGCCAGCATACCGAGGGGCACAGATACGCAGTATTTT.

The DNA for the CDR3 is TGCGCCAGCAGCTTGGCTCCGGGGGCTAAAGACACTGAAGCTTTCTTT. Its protein product is CASSLAPGAKDTEAFF. J is TRBJ1-1 and V is TRBV5-1, with D possibly matching TRBD1 (6 bases). Germline loops: CDR1 SGHRS, CDR2 YFSETQ. V was shortened by 0 bases and J by 3 bases, with 15 bases between the two germline ends. This CDR3 comprises 16 residues.

The rearrangement joins TRBV5-1 to TRBJ2-5; the match to TRBD1 covers 12 bases. The CDR3 extends over 15 amino acids. Germline V gives CDR1 SGHRS, CDR2 YFSETQ. V lost 7 bases, J lost 4 bases, and 8 bases stayed unmatched. CDR3 loop: CASLPGQGARETQYF. CDR3 bases: TGCGCCAGCCTCCCGGGACAGGGGGCGCGAGAGACCCAGTACTTC. The full variable domain, in which reference TRBV5-1 and TRBJ2-5 provide the parts outside the CDR3, is KAGVTQTPRYLIKTRGQQVTLSCSPISGHRSVSWYQQTPGQGLQFLFEYFSETQRNKGNFPGRFSGRQFSNSRSEMNVSTLELGDSALYLCASLPGQGARETQYFGPGTRLLVL.

This clonotype was recorded a few times. The rearrangement joins TRBV29-1 to TRBJ1-2; 8 nucleotides agree with TRBD1. The CDR3 has 13 amino acids. Trimming took 7 bases from V and 1 from J; bases not matched to a gene: 5. Germline-derived CDR1 and CDR2 are SQVTM and ANQGSEA. In DNA form, the CDR3 reads TGCAGCGGCAGGGGGCCTGGTAACTATGGCTACACCTTC. Protein sequence: CSGRGPGNYGYTF.

V is TRBV6-1 and J is TRBJ2-3, with TRBD2 matching 8 bases. The CDR3 length is 16 residues. V was pared by 4 bases and J by 4 bases, with 10 bases of the junction left unmatched. The V gene's germline CDR1 is MNHNS and CDR2 SASEGT. The CDR3 region is CASSVTLAGSADTQYF. CDR3 DNA: TGTGCCAGCAGTGTCACTCTAGCGGGCTCGGCAGATACGCAGTATTTT.

Written as DNA, the CDR3 is TGTGCCAGCAGCCCCCAGACGGGCTACACCTTC. It codes for CASSPQTGYTF. The chain joins TRBV9 to TRBJ1-2, with unresolved D. The germline V gene encodes CDR1 SGDLS and CDR2 YYNGEE. This CDR3 region has 11 residues. V was clipped by 4 bases and J by 8 bases, with 9 bases between them.

J is TRBJ2-3 and V is TRBV28, with TRBD2 matching over 9 bases. CDR3 length: 15 residues. Germline V lookup: CDR1 MDHEN, CDR2 SYDVKM. V trimming: 3 bases; J trimming: 1 base; junction bases outside the gene matches: 2. The CDR3 protein is CASSFVAGGTDTQYF. The CDR3 DNA reads as TGTGCCAGCAGTTTTGTAGCGGGAGGCACAGATACGCAGTATTTT.

The V and J genes are TRBV6-5 and TRBJ2-5; D gene unclear. The CDR3 runs to 11 residues. Per germline, CDR1 MNHEY and CDR2 SVGAGI. Deletions cut 7 bases from V and 3 bases from J, with 6 bases between. This CDR3 is CASTREETQYF. In nucleotides, the CDR3 is TGTGCCAGCACCCGGGAAGAGACCCAGTACTTC.

CDR3 residues: CSASRTGNSNQPQHF. CDR3 DNA: TGCAGTGCTTCACGGACGGGAAATAGCAATCAGCCCCAGCATTTT. This chain links TRBV20-1 with TRBJ1-5; no reliable D call. The CDR3 loop spans 15 amino acids. Trimming removed 5 bases from V and 0 bases from J, with 14 bases in between. Germline V gene sequence: CDR1 DFQATT, CDR2 SNEGSKA (reference sequence).

The V gene is TRBV27, the J gene TRBJ1-2; D gene unclear. The germline gives CDR1 MNHEY, CDR2 SMNVEV (reference sequence). The CDR3 consists of 15 residues. The ends were cut back, 6 bases at V and 5 bases at J, with 19 bases in the middle. The CDR3 loop reads CASRLIPVLLYGYTF. Written as DNA, the CDR3 is TGTGCCAGCAGACTAATCCCAGTCTTGCTTTATGGCTACACCTTC.

This clonotype has more than one count but fewer than ten. This chain uses TRBV7-6 with TRBJ2-1; no definite D call. Germline V gives CDR1 SGHVS, CDR2 FNYEAQ. CDR3 size: 12 residues. V lost 0 bases to trimming and J lost 9 bases, with 6 bases between them. CDR3 protein: CASSLATTEQFF. The DNA for the CDR3 is TGTGCCAGCAGCTTAGCAACAACTGAGCAGTTCTTC.

There are a few counts of this clonotype. The J gene is TRBJ2-5, the V gene TRBV7-9; 7 bases agree with TRBD1. The CDR3 runs to 15 residues. Germline V gives CDR1 SEHNR, CDR2 FQNEAQ (reference sequence). V dropped 7 bases and J dropped 1; count of bases not matched to a gene: 9. CDR3 loop: CASTRAGTAQETQYF. The DNA of the CDR3 is TGTGCCAGCACTAGGGCCGGGACAGCCCAAGAGACCCAGTACTTC.

The V gene is TRBV7-9, the J gene TRBJ2-7; TRBD2 matches at 10 bases. This CDR3 spans 14 amino acids. J lost 3 bases, V lost 5 bases, and 4 bases had no gene match. In germline, CDR1 is SEHNR, CDR2 FQNEAQ (reference sequence). Here the CDR3 DNA reads TGTGCCAGCAGCGCCTGGACTAGCGGCTACGAGCAGTACTTC. Translation gives CASSAWTSGYEQYF.

This chain connects TRBV6-2 or TRBV6-3 to TRBJ2-7; TRBD2 matches 10 bases. Germline trimming cut 2 bases from V and 2 bases from J; bases unmatched to any gene: 9. CDR3 length: 17 residues. CDR1 and CDR2 (germline): MNHEY, SVGEGT. CDR3 bases: TGTGCCAGCAGTTACCTCCTCACCGGGACTAGCGCCTACGAGCAGTACTTC. Its translation is CASSYLLTGTSAYEQYF.

Comment on this clonotype: In this CDR3 the conserved last residue, phenylalanine or tryptophan, is missing, so a read error is likely. The V call is TRBV20-1, the J call TRBJ2-1; TRBD2 aligns across 8 bases. CDR3 length equals 15 residues. Unmatched junction bases numbered 15, after V lost 2 bases and J lost 12 bases. Germline V gene sequence: CDR1 DFQATT, CDR2 SNEGSKA (reference sequence). DNA for the CDR3: TGCAGTGCTAGACCAGCGGGAGAGGGGGGTGGTGGGCAGTTCGTC. Its translation: CSARPAGEGGGGQFV.

The genes are TRBV6-5 and TRBJ1-4; 7 positions agree with TRBD1. The V segment lost 2 bases and the J segment 5 bases; nucleotides outside the gene matches: 8. Germline V CDR1 and CDR2: MNHEY, SVGAGI. The CDR3 has 16 amino acids. The CDR3 sequence: CASSYRTRQGNEKLFF. The CDR3 DNA sequence: TGTGCCAGCAGTTACCGCACGAGACAGGGAAATGAAAAACTGTTTTTT.

CDR3 nucleotides: TGTGCCAGCAGCCCCAGGGCGCTATCCTACAATGAGCAGTTCTTC. Translation: CASSPRALSYNEQFF. The chain uses TRBV11-3 and TRBJ2-1; a possible D gene is TRBD1 (5 bases). Trimming stripped 5 bases from V and 1 base from J, with 12 bases between. The length of the CDR3 is 15 residues. Germline CDR1 reads SGHNT; CDR2 reads YENEEA.

This chain uses TRBV7-2 with TRBJ2-7; D tentatively reads TRBD1 or TRBD2 (5 bases each). With 5 bases removed from V and 1 base from J, the gap between germline ends came to 15 bases. Germline V gives CDR1 SGHTA, CDR2 FQGNSA. The CDR3 covers 15 residues. CDR3 bases: TGTGCCAGCAGCCAACGGTCCGGGACGTCCTACGAGCAGTACTTC. Protein product: CASSQRSGTSYEQYF.

In this sample, this clonotype turned up a few times. The chain combines TRBV20-1 with TRBJ2-7, with D perhaps matching TRBD2 (6 bases). The V and J ends lost 3 bases and 0 bases respectively, with 12 bases between them. The CDR3 contains 14 residues. CDR1 DFQATT and CDR2 SNEGSKA come from the germline V gene (reference sequence). The chain's CDR3 is CSASRDSSSYEQYF. The CDR3 bases are TGCAGTGCTAGCCGGGACTCCAGCTCCTACGAGCAGTACTTC.

This chain uses TRBV5-1 with TRBJ2-3; TRBD2 aligns across 10 bases. The CDR3 covers 15 residues. Germline V lookup: CDR1 SGHRS, CDR2 YFSETQ. V dropped 2 bases and J dropped 3; count of bases not matched to a gene: 3. For the CDR3, the DNA is TGCGCCAGCAGCTTTCTAGCGGGAGTTACAGATACGCAGTATTTT. Translating it yields CASSFLAGVTDTQYF.

This chain connects TRBV14 to TRBJ1-2, with TRBD1 as a possible D gene (6 bases). This CDR3 contains 13 residues. V was clipped by 2 bases and J by 7 bases, with 11 bases between them. Looked up from germline, CDR1 is SGHDN and CDR2 is FVKESK. In DNA, the CDR3 is TGTGCCAGCAGCCAACCTAGGGGGATTGGCTACACCTTC. Translating gives CASSQPRGIGYTF.

The CDR3 spells CATSDRAGDRSDEQYF. As DNA, the CDR3 is TGTGCCACCAGTGATCGAGCGGGAGATCGATCGGATGAGCAGTACTTC. The chain joins TRBV24-1 to TRBJ2-7, with 8 bases lining up with TRBD2. The V segment lost 3 bases and the J segment 7 bases; nucleotides outside the gene matches: 13. CDR1 and CDR2 from the germline V gene are KGHDR and SFDVKD. CDR3 length equals 16 residues.